A selection of T cell receptor beta chains follows, all from one sample in a study of blood T cell repertoires in COVID-19. Here immunoSEQ multiplex PCR was the method, and the copy in TCRdb shows in-frame clones only, minus some. The top ten clones hold approximately 12% of a sample with over 90,000 clones, over 65% of them seen once. The sequenced sample was peripheral blood. The receptors originated from a human donor in a cohort sampled during active COVID-19. Each CDR3 is given with its conserved first and last residue. D genes are given only for firm matches. Clone size, where shown, is once, few, many, or a class for clones that have expanded.

.	.	TRBV4-2	TRBJ1-2	CASSQRTADGYTF	TGTGCCAGCAGCCAAAGGACAGCGGATGGCTACACCTTC
.	TRBD2	TRBV5-6	TRBJ2-2	CASSLSGGRDTGELFF	TGTGCCAGCAGCTTGTCGGGAGGGCGGGACACCGGGGAGCTGTTTTTT
.	.	TRBV5-4	TRBJ2-1	CASSSRGEQFF	TGTGCCAGCAGCTCCAGGGGTGAGCAGTTCTTC
.	TRBD2	TRBV14	TRBJ2-3	CASSTTRGVSTQYF	TGTGCCAGCAGCACCACCCGGGGGGTTAGTACGCAGTATTTT
.	.	TRBV5-1	TRBJ2-2	CASSANLGAGELFF	TGCGCCAGCAGCGCCAACCTAGGGGCCGGGGAGCTGTTTTTT
once	.	TRBV3-1/TRBV3-2	TRBJ1-1	CASSQRDGGVSAFF	TGTGCCAGCAGCCAAAGGGACGGGGGAGTGAGCGCTTTCTTT
.	.	TRBV18	TRBJ1-1	CASSSTGNTEAFF	TGTGCCAGCTCATCCACAGGGAACACTGAAGCTTTCTTT
once	.	TRBV9	TRBJ2-3	CASTEPTPGNTQYF	TGTGCCAGCACCGAACCCACGCCGGGTAATACGCAGTATTTT
.	TRBD1	TRBV7-2	TRBJ2-7	CASSLFRGSEQYF	TGTGCCAGCAGCTTGTTCAGGGGGTCCGAGCAGTACTTC
.	.	TRBV19	TRBJ2-7	CASSPQALSYEQYF	TGTGCCAGTAGTCCCCAGGCTCTCTCCTACGAGCAGTACTTC
.	TRBD2	TRBV7-3	TRBJ2-5	CASSAGLAGEETQYF	TGTGCCAGCAGCGCGGGACTAGCGGGGGAAGAGACCCAGTACTTC
.	TRBD1	TRBV19	TRBJ2-7	CASAKRDSYEQYF	TGTGCCAGTGCAAAAAGGGACAGCTACGAGCAGTACTTC
few	.	TRBV11-3	TRBJ1-6	CASSRRTVGSPLHF	TGTGCCAGCAGCCGCCGGACAGTCGGTTCACCCCTCCACTTT
.	TRBD1	TRBV7-9	TRBJ1-1	CASSLDRGLIF	TGTGCCAGCAGCTTGGACAGGGGGCTTATCTTT
.	.	TRBV19	TRBJ1-1	CASRMTDYTEAFF	TGTGCCAGTAGGATGACAGATTACACTGAAGCTTTCTTT
.	TRBD1	TRBV7-2	TRBJ1-6	CASSASTGIRSSPLHF	TGTGCCAGCAGCGCCTCGACAGGGATCCGAAGTTCACCCCTCCACTTT
.	.	TRBV5-1	TRBJ1-2	CASSLAGDYGYTF	TGCGCCAGCAGCTTGGCGGGAGACTATGGCTACACCTTC
.	.	TRBV10-3	TRBJ2-7	CAISEVIRVHEQYF	TGTGCCATCAGTGAGGTAATCAGGGTCCACGAGCAGTACTTC
.	TRBD1	TRBV18	TRBJ2-7	CASSPGTGSYEQYF	TGTGCCAGCTCACCCGGGACAGGGAGCTACGAGCAGTACTTC
.	.	TRBV6-5	TRBJ1-2	CASIGGTHGYTF	TGTGCCAGCATCGGAGGGACCCATGGCTACACCTTC
.	TRBD1	TRBV3-1/TRBV3-2	TRBJ1-1	CASIDRGHTEAFF	TGTGCCAGCATTGACAGGGGACACACTGAAGCTTTCTTT
.	.	TRBV25-1	TRBJ1-6	CASSEQRVRESPLHF	TGTGCCAGCAGTGAACAAAGGGTGCGGGAATCACCCCTCCACTTT
.	TRBD2	TRBV24-1	TRBJ2-1	CAPTSLLAGGPNEQFF	TGTGCCCCTACCTCCCTACTAGCGGGGGGGCCGAATGAGCAGTTCTTC
.	.	TRBV19	TRBJ2-1	CASRIGGSYNEQFF	TGTGCCAGTAGGATTGGTGGCAGCTACAATGAGCAGTTCTTC
.	.	TRBV9	TRBJ2-3	CASSISGNTDTQYF	TGTGCCAGCAGTATCAGCGGAAACACAGATACGCAGTATTTT
.	TRBD1	TRBV2	TRBJ2-7	CASSPGTGLSYEQYF	TGTGCCAGCAGCCCCGGGACAGGGCTCTCCTACGAGCAGTACTTC
.	TRBD1	TRBV7-8	TRBJ1-3	CASSYRGGTRSGNTIYF	TGTGCCAGCAGCTACAGGGGTGGGACGAGATCTGGAAACACCATATATTTT
.	.	TRBV9	TRBJ2-3	CASSVTTATFTSTDTQYF	TGTGCCAGCAGCGTAACAACAGCTACTTTCACTAGCACAGATACGCAGTATTTT
.	.	TRBV6-1	TRBJ1-2	CASSEVRVNYGYTF	TGTGCCAGCAGTGAAGTTCGGGTAAACTATGGCTACACCTTC
.	.	TRBV11-2	TRBJ1-1	CASSPNRDTEAFF	TGTGCCAGCAGCCCAAACAGGGACACTGAAGCTTTCTTT
.	TRBD2	TRBV9	TRBJ2-3	CASSVGGLAGGNLDTQYF	TGTGCCAGCAGCGTAGGTGGACTAGCGGGGGGTAATCTGGATACGCAGTATTTT
once	TRBD2	TRBV7-8	TRBJ2-1	CASSRGSGGFYNEQFF	TGTGCCAGCAGCCGAGGGAGCGGGGGGTTTTACAATGAGCAGTTCTTC